The 21 T cell receptor beta chains below all came from one sample that was sequenced in a study of blood T cell repertoires in COVID-19. Here immunoSEQ multiplex PCR was the method, and the copy in TCRdb shows in-frame clones only, minus some. The sample holds roughly 200,000 clones; about 88% are singletons and the top ten take under 3.5%. The sequencing input was peripheral blood. The receptors originated from a woman between 25 and 40 years old with active or convalescent COVID-19.

The gene calls are TRBV7-9 and TRBJ1-3, with 7 bases aligning to TRBD1. This CDR3 spans 16 amino acids. V lost 3 bases to trimming and J lost 0 bases; unmatched junction nucleotides: 5. Germline V CDR1 and CDR2: SEHNR, FQNEAQ (reference sequence). The CDR3 DNA follows: TGTGCCAGCAGCTTCTTGGGACAGAGCTCTGGAAACACCATATATTTT. Its translation is CASSFLGQSSGNTIYF.

This sequence joins TRBV5-1 and TRBJ2-2; possible D gene TRBD1, 5 bases. Germline V gives CDR1 SGHRS, CDR2 YFSETQ. The CDR3 length is 15 residues. V was trimmed by 0 bases and J by 7 bases, leaving 13 bases between them. The CDR3 bases are TGCGCCAGCAGCTTGGAGGCCAGGGATGGCGGGGAGCTGTTTTTT. It codes for CASSLEARDGGELFF.

This chain connects TRBV27 to TRBJ2-7; 7 bases are shared with TRBD1. With V trimmed by 7 bases and J by 2 bases, 8 bases remained unmatched. The germline V gene has CDR1 MNHEY and CDR2 SMNVEV (reference sequence). The CDR3 loop spans 14 amino acids. This chain's CDR3 is CASKPQGLTYEQYF. DNA of the CDR3: TGTGCCAGCAAGCCACAGGGGCTGACCTACGAGCAGTACTTC.

This clone showed up just a few times. V and J are TRBV4-2 and TRBJ2-7; 7 bases line up with TRBD2. Trimming at V came to 1 base and at J to 6 bases, leaving 9 bases not matched to a gene. The CDR3 length is 15 residues. From germline, CDR1 is LGHNA and CDR2 YNFKEQ. The CDR3 loop is CASSQVSGTIAEQYF. The CDR3 nucleotides read TGTGCCAGCAGCCAAGTGAGCGGGACTATTGCCGAGCAGTACTTC.

CDR3 in DNA: TGTGCCAGCATCGCGGGGTCGCCAGATACGCAGTATTTT. Protein: CASIAGSPDTQYF. The chain joins TRBV6-5 to TRBJ2-3; possible D gene TRBD2, 6 bases. This CDR3 comprises 13 residues. Trimming took off 7 bases at V and 4 bases at J, with 12 bases between the two ends. Germline assignment: CDR1 MNHEY and CDR2 SVGAGI.

The chain has TRBV2 and TRBJ1-2, with 8 bases that match TRBD1. With V trimmed by 6 bases and J by 4 bases, 10 bases remained unmatched. The CDR3 length is 15 residues. Germline CDR1 is SNHLY and CDR2 is FYNNEI. The CDR3 sequence: CASRAGQGVGYGYTF. The CDR3 DNA is TGTGCCAGCAGAGCCGGACAGGGTGTTGGCTATGGCTACACCTTC.

The sample holds one count of this clone. The chain joins TRBV4-1 to TRBJ2-1; 7 bases fit TRBD2. The V gene's germline CDR1 is MGHRA and CDR2 YSYEKL. The trim removed 4 bases at V and 1 base at J, leaving 10 bases unmatched. The CDR3 consists of 17 residues. Here the CDR3 reads CASSPTPGGGSYNEQFF. DNA for the CDR3: TGCGCCAGCAGCCCCACGCCGGGAGGCGGGTCCTACAATGAGCAGTTCTTC.

The CDR3: CASSLPGKADTQYF. CDR3 sequence (DNA): TGTGCCAGCAGCTTGCCGGGGAAGGCAGATACGCAGTATTTT. The rearrangement uses TRBV5-4 and TRBJ2-3; perhaps TRBD2 as D (5 bases). Deletions cut 1 base from V and 4 bases from J, with 10 bases between. Looked up from germline, CDR1 is SGHNT and CDR2 is YYREEE (reference sequence). This CDR3 is 14 amino acids long.

This clone was counted ten times or more. The gene calls are TRBV6-4 and TRBJ2-2; D is unresolved. The CDR3 is made up of 13 amino acids. Germline CDR1 and CDR2: MRHNA and SNTAGT. The V and J ends lost 2 bases and 3 bases respectively, with 4 bases between them. The CDR3 is CASSDQDTGELFF. As DNA, the CDR3 is TGTGCCAGCAGTGACCAGGACACCGGGGAGCTGTTTTTT.

The V and J genes are TRBV27 and TRBJ1-5; D perhaps matches TRBD1 (5 bases). V was shortened by 1 base and J by 1 base, with 8 bases between the two germline ends. The CDR3 covers 15 residues. CDR1 MNHEY and CDR2 SMNVEV come from the germline V gene (reference sequence). The CDR3, as DNA: TGTGCCAGCAGTTTATTTACAGGCAGCAATCAGCCCCAGCATTTT. Translation: CASSLFTGSNQPQHF.

The chain carries TRBV30 and TRBJ2-1; 8 bases align to TRBD1. The germline CDR1 and CDR2 sequences are GTSNPN and SVGIG (reference sequence). V shed 3 bases and J 3 bases; nucleotides not matched to a gene: 1. The CDR3 runs 13 residues. The CDR3 DNA sequence: TGTGCCTGGAGGGACAGGGACTACAATGAGCAGTTCTTC. Amino acids: CAWRDRDYNEQFF.

The chain recombines TRBV3-1 (or the pseudogene TRBV3-2) with TRBJ2-1; D call uncertain. CDR1 and CDR2 (germline): LGHDT, YNNKEL (reference sequence). This CDR3 contains 14 residues. V shed 3 bases and J shed 6 bases, with 12 bases lying between them. CDR3 sequence (DNA): TGTGCCAGCAGCCAGACGACACACCCCAATGAGCAGTTCTTC. This sequence encodes CASSQTTHPNEQFF.

V gene TRBV11-2 combines with J gene TRBJ1-5; perhaps TRBD1 as D (5 bases). Germline V CDR1 and CDR2: SGHAT, FQNNGV. Trimming removed 6 bases at V and 3 bases at J, with 15 bases between. The CDR3 loop spans 15 amino acids. CDR3 coding DNA: TGTGCCAGCAGTCCTCAGGGACTGCTCAATCAGCCCCAGCATTTT. Translating it yields CASSPQGLLNQPQHF.

The chain recombines TRBV6-5 with TRBJ2-5; 11 nucleotides align to TRBD1. Germline CDR1 MNHEY, CDR2 SVGAGI. This CDR3 contains 16 residues. The V segment lost 4 bases and the J segment 5 bases; nucleotides outside the gene matches: 9. The CDR3 bases are TGTGCCAGCAGTTCCCCTAGGACAGGGGGCATGGAGACCCAGTACTTC. Its translation: CASSSPRTGGMETQYF.

This chain links TRBV19 with TRBJ1-1; D unresolved. CDR3 size: 13 residues. V lost 6 bases to trimming and J lost 5 bases, with 13 bases between them. Germline V gene sequence: CDR1 LNHDA, CDR2 SQIVND (reference sequence). Written as DNA, the CDR3 is TGTGCCAGTAGCTCCGTAAGAGGGACTGAAGCTTTCTTT. Translating it yields CASSSVRGTEAFF. The whole variable domain, remainder taken from reference TRBV19 and TRBJ1-1, is DGGITQSPKYLFRKEGQNVTLSCEQNLNHDAMYWYRQDPGQGLRLIYYSQIVNDFQKGDIAEGYSVSREKKESFPLTVTSAQKNPTAFYLCASSSVRGTEAFFGQGTRLTVV.

The chain links TRBV6-5 to TRBJ2-7; 9 nucleotides agree with TRBD1. Germline V gene data show CDR1 as MNHEY and CDR2 as SVGAGI. V shed 2 bases, J shed 5 bases, and the junction held 10 bases outside the gene matches. CDR3 length: 16 residues. The CDR3 region is CASSYPTGGRYHEQYF. DNA of the CDR3: TGTGCCAGCAGTTACCCCACAGGGGGCCGTTACCACGAGCAGTACTTC.

This clone was seen only a few times. The sample carries other DNA sequences with the same CDR3. V usage is TRBV15 and J usage is TRBJ1-4, with D possibly matching TRBD1 (5 bases). The V end was cut by 0 bases, the J end by 8 bases, with 10 bases between. This CDR3 region has 14 residues. Germline V gene data show CDR1 as LNHNV and CDR2 as YYDKDF (reference sequence). The CDR3 loop is CATSRDRGREKLFF. In DNA, the CDR3 is TGTGCCACCAGCAGAGATCGGGGGAGGGAAAAACTGTTTTTT.

The chain's CDR3 is CAREGQTNEQYF. CDR3 sequence (DNA): TGTGCCAGAGAGGGACAGACTAACGAGCAGTACTTC. This chain joins TRBV2 and TRBJ2-7; 7 bases match TRBD1. J lost 5 bases, V lost 9 bases, and 7 bases had no gene match. Germline V gives CDR1 SNHLY, CDR2 FYNNEI. This CDR3 contains 12 residues.

This chain connects TRBV7-9 to TRBJ1-2; D perhaps matches TRBD1 (6 bases). The V gene's germline CDR1 is SEHNR and CDR2 FQNEAQ (reference sequence). V was trimmed by 3 bases and J by 5 bases, leaving 10 bases between them. The CDR3 has 13 residues. This chain's CDR3 is CASSLDSLYGYTF. The DNA for the CDR3 is TGTGCCAGCAGCTTGGACAGCCTTTATGGCTACACCTTC. The full variable domain, rest sourced from reference TRBV7-9 and TRBJ1-2, is DTGVSQNPRHKITKRGQNVTFRCDPISEHNRLYWYRQTLGQGPEFLTYFQNEAQLEKSRLLSDRFSAERPKGSFSTLEIQRTEQGDSAMYLCASSLDSLYGYTFGSGTRLTVV.

V gene TRBV20-1 combines with J gene TRBJ2-1; 9 bases map to TRBD2. This CDR3 spans 18 amino acids. J gave up 5 bases and V 3 bases, and 17 bases lay outside the gene matches. Looked up from germline, CDR1 is DFQATT and CDR2 is SNEGSKA (reference sequence). For the CDR3, the DNA is TGCAGTGCTAGTCCCCGGACTAGCGAGATCTCGTCCAACAATGAGCAGTTCTTC. This codes for CSASPRTSEISSNNEQFF.

The chain employs TRBV11-3 and TRBJ1-1; 9 positions agree with TRBD1. V was pared by 5 bases and J by 2 bases, with 6 bases of the junction left unmatched. This CDR3 contains 15 residues. Germline V gene lookup returns CDR1 SGHNT and CDR2 YENEEA. The CDR3 reads CASSLRQGGNTEAFF. In nucleotides, the CDR3 is TGTGCCAGCAGCCTCCGACAGGGGGGAAACACTGAAGCTTTCTTT. Supplemented by reference TRBV11-3 and TRBJ1-1, the full variable domain reads EAGVVQSPRYKIIEKKQPVAFWCNPISGHNTLYWYLQNLGQGPELLIRYENEEAVDDSQLPKDRFSAERLKGVDSTLKIQPAELGDSAVYLCASSLRQGGNTEAFFGQGTRLTVV.